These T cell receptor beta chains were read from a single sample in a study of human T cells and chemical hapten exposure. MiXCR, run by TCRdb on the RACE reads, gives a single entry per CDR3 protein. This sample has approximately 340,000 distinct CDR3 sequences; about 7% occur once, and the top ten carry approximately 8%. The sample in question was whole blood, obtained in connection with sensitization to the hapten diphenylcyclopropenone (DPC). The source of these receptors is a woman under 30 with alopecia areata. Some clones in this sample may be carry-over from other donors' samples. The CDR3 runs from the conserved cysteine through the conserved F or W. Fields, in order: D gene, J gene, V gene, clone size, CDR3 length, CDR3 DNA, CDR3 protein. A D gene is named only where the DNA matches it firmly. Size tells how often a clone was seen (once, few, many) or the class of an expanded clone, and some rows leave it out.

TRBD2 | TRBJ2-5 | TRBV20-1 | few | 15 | TGCAGTGCTAGAGGGGTAGCGGGAAGGCAAGAGACCCAGTACTTC | CSARGVAGRQETQYF
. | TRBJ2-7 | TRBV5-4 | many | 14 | TGTGCCAGCAGCCACCTGGGCGTCAGCTACGAGCAGTACTTC | CASSHLGVSYEQYF
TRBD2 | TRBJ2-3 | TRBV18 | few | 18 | TGTGCCAGCTCACCGAATATGATTCAGGGAGGGGGCACAGATACGCAGTATTTT | CASSPNMIQGGGTDTQYF
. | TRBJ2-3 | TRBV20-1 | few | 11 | TGCAGTGCCAGACTCACAGATACGCAGTATTTT | CSARLTDTQYF
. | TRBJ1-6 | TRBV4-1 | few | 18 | TGCGCCAGCAGCCAAGAAGAACAGAGGGGGTTCTATAATTCACCCCTCCACTTT | CASSQEEQRGFYNSPLHF
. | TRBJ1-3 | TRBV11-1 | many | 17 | TGTGCCAGCAGCTCCAACCCGTCCGAATACTCTGGAAACACCATATATTTT | CASSSNPSEYSGNTIYF
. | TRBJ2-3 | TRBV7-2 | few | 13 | TGTGCCAGCAGCCGTAGTGAGACAGATACGCAGTATTTT | CASSRSETDTQYF
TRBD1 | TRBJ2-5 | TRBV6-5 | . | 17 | TGTGCCAGCATCCCGATCACAGGGGGCCTCGTGGAAGAGACCCAGTACTTC | CASIPITGGLVEETQYF
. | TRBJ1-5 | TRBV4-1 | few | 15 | TGCGCCAGCAGCCAAGAGCGGGGGGGCAATCAGCCCCAGCATTTT | CASSQERGGNQPQHF
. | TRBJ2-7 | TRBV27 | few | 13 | TGTGCCAGCAGTTTTTATAGCTCCTACGAGCAGTACTTC | CASSFYSSYEQYF
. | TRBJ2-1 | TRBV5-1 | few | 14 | TGCGCCAGCAGCTTTGGGACGAAACGGTATGAGCAGTTCTTC | CASSFGTKRYEQFF
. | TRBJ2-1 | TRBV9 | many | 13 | TGTGCCAGCAGCCCGGGACCCTCACAAGACGGGTTCTTC | CASSPGPSQDGFF
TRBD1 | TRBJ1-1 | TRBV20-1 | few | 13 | TGCAGTGCTTTAAAACAGGGGTGGACTGAAGCTTTCTTT | CSALKQGWTEAFF
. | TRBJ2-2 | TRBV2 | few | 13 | TGTGCCAGCAGTGAAGCCCACACCGGGGAGCTGTTTTTT | CASSEAHTGELFF
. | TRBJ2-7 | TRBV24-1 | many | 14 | TGTGCCACCAGTGATCCCCGACAGGACTACGAGCAGTACTTC | CATSDPRQDYEQYF
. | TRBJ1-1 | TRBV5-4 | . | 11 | TGTGCCAGCAGCTTGATGGATGAAGCTTTCTTT | CASSLMDEAFF
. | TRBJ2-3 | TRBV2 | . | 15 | TGTGCCAGCAGTGAAGAACGGACTTTCACAGATACGCAGTATTTT | CASSEERTFTDTQYF
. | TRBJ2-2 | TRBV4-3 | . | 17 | TGCGCCAGCAGCCAAGATTCTAAAGGGGGAAATGCCGGGGAGCTGTTTTTT | CASSQDSKGGNAGELFF
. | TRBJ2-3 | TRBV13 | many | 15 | TGTGCCAGCAGCTTAGGGCAGGGGGAGGCAGATACGCAGTATTTT | CASSLGQGEADTQYF
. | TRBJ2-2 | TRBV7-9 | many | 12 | TGTGCCAGCAGCTTTGCGACCGGGGAGCTGTTTTTT | CASSFATGELFF
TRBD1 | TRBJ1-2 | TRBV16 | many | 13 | TGTGCCAGCAGCCCCGGACAGGGGCATGGCTACACCTTC | CASSPGQGHGYTF
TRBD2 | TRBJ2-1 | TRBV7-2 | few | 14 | TGTGCCAGCAGCAGACTAGCGGGGGGCTATGAGCAGTTCTTC | CASSRLAGGYEQFF
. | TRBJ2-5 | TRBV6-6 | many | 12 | TGTGCCAGCAGCAGTGAACGAGAGACCCAGTACTTC | CASSSERETQYF
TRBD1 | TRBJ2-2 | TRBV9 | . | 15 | TGTGCCAGCAGGACCGGGACAGCAAAGACCGGGGAGCTGTTTTTT | CASRTGTAKTGELFF
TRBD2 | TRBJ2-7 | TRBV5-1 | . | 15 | TGCGCCAGCAGCCCCCTAAGAGCGGGGGGCAACGAGCAGTACTTC | CASSPLRAGGNEQYF
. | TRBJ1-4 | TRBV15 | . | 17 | TGTGCCACCAGCAGAGAACCAGACATCGTAGCTAATGAAAAACTGTTTTTT | CATSREPDIVANEKLFF
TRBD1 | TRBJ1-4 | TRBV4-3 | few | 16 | TGCGCCAGCAGCCGTAATCCGGGACAGGTCCTTGAAAAACTGTTTTTT | CASSRNPGQVLEKLFF
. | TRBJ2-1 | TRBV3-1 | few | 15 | TGTGCCAGCAGCCAAGTGACGGTGGAGGGCAATGAGCAGTTCTTC | CASSQVTVEGNEQFF
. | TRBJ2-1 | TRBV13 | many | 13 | TGTGCCAGCAGCTTAGGTTGGGACAATGAGCAGTTCTTC | CASSLGWDNEQFF
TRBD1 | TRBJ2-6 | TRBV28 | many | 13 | TGTGCCAGCAGTAGACAGGGGCCCAACGTCCTGACTTTC | CASSRQGPNVLTF
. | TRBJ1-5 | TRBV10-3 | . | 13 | TGTGCCATCACGAGCGACCTCAATCAGCCCCAGCATTTT | CAITSDLNQPQHF
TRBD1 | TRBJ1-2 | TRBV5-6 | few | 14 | TGTGCCAGCAGCCTAGCGGGACAGGGAATTGGCTACACCTTC | CASSLAGQGIGYTF
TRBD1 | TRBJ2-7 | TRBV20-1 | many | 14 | TGCAGTGCTCCACGTCAGGGACAGGCCTACGAGCAGTACTTC | CSAPRQGQAYEQYF
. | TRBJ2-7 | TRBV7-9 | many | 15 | TGTGCCAGCAGCGCGAGCTCGCAGGGTGGGTACGAGCAGTACTTC | CASSASSQGGYEQYF
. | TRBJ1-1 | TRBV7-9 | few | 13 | TGTGCCAGCACCCCTTCCTATGACACTGAAGCTTTCTTT | CASTPSYDTEAFF
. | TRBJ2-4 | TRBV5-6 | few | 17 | TGTGCCAGCAGCGTTGGCAGGGGCCCGTTAGCCAAAAACATTCAGTACTTC | CASSVGRGPLAKNIQYF